This T cell receptor beta chain originates from a study of glioma-infiltrating T cells after dendritic cell vaccination. Background on the study: Patients had newly diagnosed or recurrent glioblastoma and received dendritic cell vaccines. The vaccine used monocyte-derived dendritic cells pulsed overnight with autologous tumor lysate.

The CDR3 is made up of 15 amino acids. Trimming at V came to 5 bases and at J to 9 bases, leaving 14 bases not matched to a gene. Germline V lookup: CDR1 SNHLY, CDR2 FYNNEI. The time point is: after dendritic cell vaccination, including at tumor progression/relapse. None of the glioblastoma patients had an isocitrate dehydrogenase mutation. Amplification used 60 V beta primers and 13 J beta primers. Data came from immunoSEQ multiplex PCR; TCRdb stores just in-frame clones and leaves some out. The top ten hold roughly 5.3% of the sample, which has more than 95,000 clones, 65% to 85% seen once. The J gene is TRBJ2-5, the V gene TRBV2; TRBD2 aligns across 8 bases. Sequencing used blood, obtained after dendritic cell vaccination. This TCR came from a human donor with glioblastoma. CDR3 loop: CASSNTGTRQEAQYF. The CDR3 nucleotides read TGTGCCAGCAGTAACACCGGGACTAGGCAAGAAGCCCAGTACTTC.